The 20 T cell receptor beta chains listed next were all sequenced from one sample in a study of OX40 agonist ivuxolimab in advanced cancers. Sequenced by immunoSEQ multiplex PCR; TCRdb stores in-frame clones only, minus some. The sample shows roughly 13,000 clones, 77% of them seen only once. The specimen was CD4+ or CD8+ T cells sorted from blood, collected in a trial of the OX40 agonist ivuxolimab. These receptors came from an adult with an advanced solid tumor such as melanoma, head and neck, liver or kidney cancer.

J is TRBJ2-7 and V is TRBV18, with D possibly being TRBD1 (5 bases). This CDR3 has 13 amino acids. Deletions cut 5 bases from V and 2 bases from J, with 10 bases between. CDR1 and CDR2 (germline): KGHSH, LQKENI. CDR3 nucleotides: TGTGCCAGCTCATCTGACAGAACCTACGAGCAGTACTTC. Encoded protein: CASSSDRTYEQYF.

The chain's CDR3 is CASSSFPGQGMNEQYF. In DNA form, the CDR3 reads TGTGCCAGCAGTTCATTTCCGGGACAGGGAATGAACGAGCAGTACTTC. V is TRBV28 and J is TRBJ2-7; 9 bases line up with TRBD1. The J segment lost 5 bases and the V segment lost 4 bases, leaving 12 bases of the junction unmatched. CDR3 size: 16 residues. CDR1 MDHEN and CDR2 SYDVKM come from the germline V gene. The full variable domain, rest sourced from reference TRBV28 and TRBJ2-7, is DVKVTQSSRYLVKRTGEKVFLECVQDMDHENMFWYRQDPGLGLRLIYFSYDVKMKEKGDIPEGYSVSREKKERFSLILESASTNQTSMYLCASSSFPGQGMNEQYFGPGTRLTVT.

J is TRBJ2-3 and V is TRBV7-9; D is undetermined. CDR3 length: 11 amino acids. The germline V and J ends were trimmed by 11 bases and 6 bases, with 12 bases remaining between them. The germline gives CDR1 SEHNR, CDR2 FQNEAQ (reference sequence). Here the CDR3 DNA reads TGTGCCGGCGGCGAAGGCGATACGCAGTATTTT. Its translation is CAGGEGDTQYF. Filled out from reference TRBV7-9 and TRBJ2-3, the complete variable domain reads DTGVSQNPRHKITKRGQNVTFRCDPISEHNRLYWYRQTLGQGPEFLTYFQNEAQLEKSRLLSDRFSAERPKGSFSTLEIQRTEQGDSAMYLCAGGEGDTQYFGPGTRLTVL.

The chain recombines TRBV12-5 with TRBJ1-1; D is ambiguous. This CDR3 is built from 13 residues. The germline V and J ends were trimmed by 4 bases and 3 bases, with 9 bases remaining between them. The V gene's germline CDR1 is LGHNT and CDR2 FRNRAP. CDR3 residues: CASGSPVYTEAFF. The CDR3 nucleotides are TGTGCTAGTGGTTCCCCTGTTTACACTGAAGCTTTCTTT. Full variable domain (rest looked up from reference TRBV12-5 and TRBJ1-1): DARVTQTPRHKVTEMGQEVTMRCQPILGHNTVFWYRQTMMQGLELLAYFRNRAPLDDSGMPKDRFSAEMPDATLATLKIQPSEPRDSAVYFCASGSPVYTEAFFGQGTRLTVV.

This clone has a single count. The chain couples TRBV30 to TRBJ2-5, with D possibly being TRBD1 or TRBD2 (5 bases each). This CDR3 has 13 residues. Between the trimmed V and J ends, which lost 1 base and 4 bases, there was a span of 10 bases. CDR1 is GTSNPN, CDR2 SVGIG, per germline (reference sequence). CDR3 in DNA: TGTGCCTGGAGTGGGGGGTTTCCAGAGACCCAGTACTTC. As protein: CAWSGGFPETQYF. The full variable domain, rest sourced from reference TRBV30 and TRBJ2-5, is SQTIHQWPATLVQPVGSPLSLECTVEGTSNPNLYWYRQAAGRGLQLLFYSVGIGQISSEVPQNLSASRPQDRQFILSSKKLLLSDSGFYLCAWSGGFPETQYFGPGTRLLVL.

The CDR3 DNA reads as TGCGCCACCGCACCCCCAGGGGTGGGAGATACGCAGTATTTT. This translates into CATAPPGVGDTQYF. The chain carries TRBV10-2 and TRBJ2-3; D may be TRBD1 (6 bases). This CDR3 contains 14 residues. From germline, CDR1 is WSHSY and CDR2 SAAADI. V was shortened by 10 bases and J by 5 bases, with 19 bases between the two germline ends.

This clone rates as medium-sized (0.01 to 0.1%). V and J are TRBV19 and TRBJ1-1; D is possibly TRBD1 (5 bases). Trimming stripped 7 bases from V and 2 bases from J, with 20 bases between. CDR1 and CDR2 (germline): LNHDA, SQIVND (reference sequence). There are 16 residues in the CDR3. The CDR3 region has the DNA TGTGCCAGTACTTTTAGTGCCCTCGGGGACAACACTGAAGCTTTCTTT. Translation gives CASTFSALGDNTEAFF.

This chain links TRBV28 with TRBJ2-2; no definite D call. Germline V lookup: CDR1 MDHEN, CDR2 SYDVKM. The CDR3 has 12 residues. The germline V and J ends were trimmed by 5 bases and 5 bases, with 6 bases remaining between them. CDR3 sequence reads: CASSTPTGELFF. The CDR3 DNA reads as TGTGCCAGCAGTACCCCGACCGGGGAGCTGTTTTTT.

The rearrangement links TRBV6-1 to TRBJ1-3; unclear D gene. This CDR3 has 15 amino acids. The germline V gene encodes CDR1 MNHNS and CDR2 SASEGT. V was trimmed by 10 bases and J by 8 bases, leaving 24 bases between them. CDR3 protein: CATARFMGIVDTIYF. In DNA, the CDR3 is TGTGCCACCGCCCGTTTTATGGGGATTGTTGACACCATATATTTT.

The CDR3 DNA reads as TGTGCCAGCAGCTTGGTCAGGGTAGGGGAAGCTTTCTTT. Translated: CASSLVRVGEAFF. This rearrangement joins TRBV5-6 to TRBJ1-1, with D possibly being TRBD1 (5 bases). V was shortened by 0 bases and J by 8 bases, with 11 bases between the two germline ends. This CDR3 region has 13 residues. CDR1 and CDR2 (germline): SGHDT, YYEEEE.

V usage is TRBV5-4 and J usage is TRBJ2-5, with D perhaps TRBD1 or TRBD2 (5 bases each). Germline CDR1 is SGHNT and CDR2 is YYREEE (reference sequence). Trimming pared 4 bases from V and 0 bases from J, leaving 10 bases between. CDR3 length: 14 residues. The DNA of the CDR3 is TGTGCCAGCAGCCGCCGGGACCACCAAGAGACCCAGTACTTC. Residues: CASSRRDHQETQYF.

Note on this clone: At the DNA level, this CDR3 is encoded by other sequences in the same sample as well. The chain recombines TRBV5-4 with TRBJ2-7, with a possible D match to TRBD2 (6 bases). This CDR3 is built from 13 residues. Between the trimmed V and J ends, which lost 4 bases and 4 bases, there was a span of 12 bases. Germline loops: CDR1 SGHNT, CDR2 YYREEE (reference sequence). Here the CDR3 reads CASSPAGSYEQYF. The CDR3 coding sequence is TGTGCCAGCAGCCCAGCGGGCAGTTACGAGCAGTACTTC.

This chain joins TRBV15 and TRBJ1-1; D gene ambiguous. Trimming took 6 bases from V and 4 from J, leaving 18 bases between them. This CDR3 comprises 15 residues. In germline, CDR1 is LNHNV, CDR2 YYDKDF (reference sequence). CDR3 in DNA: TGTGCCACCAGGAGCCCCCACAGAGAGGTCACTGAAGCTTTCTTT. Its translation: CATRSPHREVTEAFF.

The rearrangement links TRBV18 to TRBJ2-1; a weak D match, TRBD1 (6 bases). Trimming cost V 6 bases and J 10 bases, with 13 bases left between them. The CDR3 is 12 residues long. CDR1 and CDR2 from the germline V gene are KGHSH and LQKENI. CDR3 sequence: CASSPNRVEQFF. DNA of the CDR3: TGTGCCAGCTCCCCCAACAGGGTCGAGCAGTTCTTC.

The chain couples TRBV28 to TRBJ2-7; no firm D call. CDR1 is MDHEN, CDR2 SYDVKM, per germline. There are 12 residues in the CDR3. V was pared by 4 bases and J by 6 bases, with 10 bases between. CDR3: CASSYNELEQYF. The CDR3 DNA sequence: TGTGCCAGCAGTTACAACGAGCTCGAGCAGTACTTC.

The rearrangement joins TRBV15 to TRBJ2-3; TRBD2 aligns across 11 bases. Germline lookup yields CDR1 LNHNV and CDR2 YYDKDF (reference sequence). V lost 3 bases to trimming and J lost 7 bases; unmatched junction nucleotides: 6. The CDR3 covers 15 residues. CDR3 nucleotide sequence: TGTGCCACCAGCAGGATAGCGGGAGGGCCGTATACGCAGTATTTT. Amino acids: CATSRIAGGPYTQYF.

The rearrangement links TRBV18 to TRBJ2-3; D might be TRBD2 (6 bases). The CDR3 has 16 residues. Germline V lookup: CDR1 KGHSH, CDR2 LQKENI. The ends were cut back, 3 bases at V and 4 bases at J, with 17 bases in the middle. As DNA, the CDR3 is TGTGCCAGCTCACCTAATGGGGAGGAGGGCGCAGATACGCAGTATTTT. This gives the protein CASSPNGEEGADTQYF.

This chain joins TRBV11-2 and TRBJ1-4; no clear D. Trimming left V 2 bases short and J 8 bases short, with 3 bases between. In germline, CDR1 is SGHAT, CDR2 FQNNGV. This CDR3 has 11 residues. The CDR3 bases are TGTGCCAGCAGCTTATACGAAAAACTGTTTTTT. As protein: CASSLYEKLFF.

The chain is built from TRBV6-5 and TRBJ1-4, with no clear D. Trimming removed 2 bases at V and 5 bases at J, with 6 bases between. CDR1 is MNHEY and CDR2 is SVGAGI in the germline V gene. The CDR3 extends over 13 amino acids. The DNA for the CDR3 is TGTGCCAGCAGTTACGCCCAAAATGAAAAACTGTTTTTT. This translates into CASSYAQNEKLFF.

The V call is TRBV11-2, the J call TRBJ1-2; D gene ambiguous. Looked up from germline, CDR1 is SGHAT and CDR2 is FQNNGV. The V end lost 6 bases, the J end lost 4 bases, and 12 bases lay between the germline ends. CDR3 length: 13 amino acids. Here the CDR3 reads CASSQPLTYGYTF. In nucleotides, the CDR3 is TGTGCCAGCAGTCAACCCTTGACCTATGGCTACACCTTC.